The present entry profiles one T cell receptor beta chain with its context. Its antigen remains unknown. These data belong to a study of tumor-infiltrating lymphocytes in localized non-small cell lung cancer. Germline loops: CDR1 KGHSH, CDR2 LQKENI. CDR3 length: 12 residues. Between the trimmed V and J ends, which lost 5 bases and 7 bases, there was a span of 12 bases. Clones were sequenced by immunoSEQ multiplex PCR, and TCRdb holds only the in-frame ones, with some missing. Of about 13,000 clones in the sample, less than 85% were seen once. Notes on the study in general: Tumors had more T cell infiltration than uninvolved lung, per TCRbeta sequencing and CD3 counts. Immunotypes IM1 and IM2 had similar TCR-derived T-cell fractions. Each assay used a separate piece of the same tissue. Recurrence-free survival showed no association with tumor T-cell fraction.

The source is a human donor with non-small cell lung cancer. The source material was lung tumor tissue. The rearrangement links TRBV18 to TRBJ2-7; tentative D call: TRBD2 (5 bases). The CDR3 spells CASSNGPGEQYF. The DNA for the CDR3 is TGTGCCAGCTCAAATGGACCGGGGGAGCAGTACTTC. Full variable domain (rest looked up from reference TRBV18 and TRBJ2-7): NAGVMQNPRHLVRRRGQEARLRCSPMKGHSHVYWYRQLPEEGLKFMVYLQKENIIDESGMPKERFSAEFPKEGPSILRIQQVVRGDSAAYFCASSNGPGEQYFGPGTRLTVT.